The 14 T cell receptor beta chains reported below all come from one sample, sequenced in a study of blood T cell repertoires in COVID-19. The repertoire was sequenced with immunoSEQ multiplex PCR; TCRdb's copy has only in-frame clones and lacks some. The sample holds some 310,000 clones; 85% to 90% are singletons and the top ten take roughly a tenth. Sequenced: PBMCs or T cells enriched from blood (not recorded which). These receptors all come from a woman aged 30 to 39 who had recovered from COVID-19.

The J gene is TRBJ1-2, the V gene TRBV20-1, with 10 bases aligning to TRBD1. The CDR3 covers 16 residues. With V trimmed by 3 bases and J by 2 bases, 9 bases remained unmatched. Germline V gives CDR1 DFQATT, CDR2 SNEGSKA (reference sequence). CDR3: CSASGDPGQGNYGYTF. The CDR3 DNA reads TGCAGTGCTAGTGGGGATCCGGGACAGGGGAACTATGGCTACACCTTC.

This clone was observed a single time. This chain links TRBV28 with TRBJ2-5; tentatively, D is TRBD2 (6 bases). Germline V gene lookup returns CDR1 MDHEN and CDR2 SYDVKM. The CDR3 extends over 15 amino acids. Trimming pared 6 bases from V and 1 base from J, leaving 15 bases between. This chain's CDR3 is CASSTSSGSQETQYF. The CDR3 nucleotides are TGTGCCAGCAGCACATCGAGCGGGTCCCAAGAGACCCAGTACTTC.

The rearrangement links TRBV19 to TRBJ1-4; 8 nucleotides match TRBD1. Losses at the gene ends were 6 bases for V and 0 bases for J; bases not matched to a gene: 12. CDR1 is LNHDA and CDR2 is SQIVND in the germline V gene (reference sequence). The CDR3 has 18 residues. The CDR3 nucleotides are TGTGCCAGTAGCCCCGGGACAGGCAGTTCTCCAACTAATGAAAAACTGTTTTTT. It translates to CASSPGTGSSPTNEKLFF.

This chain joins TRBV5-1 and TRBJ1-5; no clear D gene. Looked up from germline, CDR1 is SGHRS and CDR2 is YFSETQ. The CDR3 runs 13 residues. Trimming cost V 3 bases and J 5 bases, with 9 bases left between them. The CDR3 region has the DNA TGCGCCAGCAGCTGGGCCGCCGATCAGCCCCAGCATTTT. Translating it yields CASSWAADQPQHF.

The CDR3 region has the DNA TGTGCCAGCAGCTTAGCGCCCGGGGGGGAGGACTACGAGCAGTACTTC. This sequence encodes CASSLAPGGEDYEQYF. The V gene is TRBV7-9, the J gene TRBJ2-7; 8 bases align to TRBD2. The CDR3 is 16 amino acids. V gave up 0 bases and J gave up 3 bases; unmatched junction bases: 7. The germline V gene has CDR1 SEHNR and CDR2 FQNEAQ (reference sequence).

This clone showed up just a few times. J is TRBJ2-3 and V is TRBV6-4, with D possibly being TRBD2 (5 bases). CDR1 and CDR2 (germline): MRHNA, SNTAGT. With 8 bases removed from V and 6 bases from J, the gap between germline ends came to 18 bases. The CDR3 spans 14 residues. CDR3 region: CASRGAEESDTQYF. The CDR3 nucleotides read TGTGCCAGCCGGGGAGCGGAAGAATCGGATACGCAGTATTTT.

CDR3 residues: CASSQGLGSPYGYTF. The CDR3 DNA is TGCGCCAGCAGCCAAGGTCTTGGGAGCCCCTATGGCTACACCTTC. This sequence joins TRBV4-3 and TRBJ1-2; D gene unclear. This CDR3 comprises 15 residues. Trimming shortened V by 1 base and J by 4 bases, and 13 bases separated the two germline ends. CDR1 LGHNA and CDR2 YSLEER come from the germline V gene.

This chain joins TRBV18 and TRBJ2-2; D is uncertain. V was pared by 1 base and J by 5 bases, with 11 bases between. Germline-derived CDR1 and CDR2 are KGHSH and LQKENI. The CDR3 has 15 residues. The CDR3 DNA is TGTGCCAGCTCACCACGGGCAGATGAGACCGGGGAGCTGTTTTTT. It translates to CASSPRADETGELFF.

The CDR3 region has the DNA TGTGCCAGCAGTTTATCTGGGCAGGGGGCGGGGGAGCAGTACTTC. This encodes CASSLSGQGAGEQYF. The chain is built from TRBV28 and TRBJ2-7; 8 bases are shared with TRBD1. The J segment lost 7 bases and the V segment lost 1 base, leaving 9 bases of the junction unmatched. This CDR3 region has 15 residues. Per germline, CDR1 MDHEN and CDR2 SYDVKM.

This chain uses TRBV14 with TRBJ1-1; D ambiguous. The CDR3 contains 12 residues. Germline V lookup: CDR1 SGHDN, CDR2 FVKESK. V was cut by 1 base and J by 8 bases, with 8 bases left in between. The CDR3 coding sequence is TGTGCCAGCAGCCAAGTTTACAAAGAAGCTTTCTTT. Translating gives CASSQVYKEAFF.

J is TRBJ2-1 and V is TRBV27; 12 bases are a match to TRBD2. V lost 8 bases, J lost 8 bases, and 7 bases stayed unmatched. CDR3 length equals 14 residues. The germline CDR1 and CDR2 sequences are MNHEY and SMNVEV (reference sequence). DNA for the CDR3: TGTGCCAGCGCGCTAGCGGGAGGGCCGGATGAGCAGTTCTTC. Residues: CASALAGGPDEQFF.

The chain recombines TRBV19 with TRBJ2-1; 9 bases are a match to TRBD2. Losses at the gene ends were 3 bases for V and 7 bases for J; bases not matched to a gene: 10. Germline V gene sequence: CDR1 LNHDA, CDR2 SQIVND (reference sequence). CDR3 size: 16 residues. CDR3 in amino acids: CASSILLLAGKNEQFF. The CDR3 DNA is TGTGCCAGTAGTATCCTCTTACTAGCGGGCAAAAATGAGCAGTTCTTC.

This clone showed up just once. The rearrangement joins TRBV19 to TRBJ2-3; 7 nucleotides align to TRBD2. In germline, CDR1 is LNHDA, CDR2 SQIVND (reference sequence). The CDR3 has 15 amino acids. The junction had 4 bases not matched to a gene; V was cut back by 1 base and J by 3 bases. CDR3: CASSIAPAGTDTQYF. The CDR3, as DNA: TGTGCCAGTAGTATAGCTCCAGCGGGAACAGATACGCAGTATTTT.

This chain links TRBV9 with TRBJ1-1; D remains unclear. The length of the CDR3 is 13 residues. From germline, CDR1 is SGDLS and CDR2 YYNGEE. With 2 bases removed from V and 1 base from J, the gap between germline ends came to 6 bases. The CDR3 DNA reads as TGTGCCAGCAGCGTCTCCCCGAACACTGAAGCTTTCTTT. Its translation: CASSVSPNTEAFF. Complete variable domain (other parts from reference TRBV9 and TRBJ1-1): DSGVTQTPKHLITATGQRVTLRCSPRSGDLSVYWYQQSLDQGLQFLIQYYNGEERAKGNILERFSAQQFPDLHSELNLSSLELGDSALYFCASSVSPNTEAFFGQGTRLTVV.